What follows are 12 T cell receptor beta chains derived from one specimen sequenced in a study of blood T cell repertoires in COVID-19. Sequenced by immunoSEQ multiplex PCR; TCRdb stores in-frame clones only, minus some. The sample lists roughly 130,000 clones; 88% were seen once. The material sequenced was peripheral blood. The receptors originated from a human donor with COVID-19, enrolled during active disease. The donor label of this sample is uncertain.

The chain carries TRBV12-5 and TRBJ1-3; no reliable D call. The CDR3 extends over 15 amino acids. Germline lookup yields CDR1 LGHNT and CDR2 FRNRAP. V was pared by 1 base and J by 0 bases, with 7 bases between. The DNA for the CDR3 is TGTGCTAGTGGTTTGGGACGGGGCTCTGGAAACACCATATATTTT. This encodes CASGLGRGSGNTIYF.

DNA of the CDR3: TGTGCCAGCAGCCAGGGGCGGGAGCGGAATACGCAGTATTTT. Translating gives CASSQGRERNTQYF. The gene calls are TRBV7-2 and TRBJ2-3; a weak D match, TRBD2 (7 bases). V was shortened by 5 bases and J by 7 bases, with 16 bases between the two germline ends. The CDR3 has 14 amino acids. Per germline, CDR1 SGHTA and CDR2 FQGNSA.

The chain joins TRBV5-1 to TRBJ2-3; tentative D call: TRBD1 (5 bases). V was pared by 5 bases and J by 2 bases, with 15 bases between. CDR1 and CDR2 from the germline V gene are SGHRS and YFSETQ. The CDR3 is made up of 15 amino acids. Here the CDR3 reads CASSWQGQSTDTQYF. Written as DNA, the CDR3 is TGCGCCAGCAGTTGGCAGGGCCAATCCACAGATACGCAGTATTTT.

The chain recombines TRBV13 with TRBJ2-7; TRBD2 agrees at 8 bases. J lost 5 bases, V lost 4 bases, and 10 bases had no gene match. Germline V gene data show CDR1 as PRHDT and CDR2 as FYEKMQ (reference sequence). This CDR3 is 15 amino acids long. CDR3 nucleotides: TGTGCCAGCAGCTCCCCCGGGGGGGCGGTGAACGAGCAGTACTTC. Translation gives CASSSPGGAVNEQYF. Full variable domain (missing parts from reference TRBV13 and TRBJ2-7): AAGVIQSPRHLIKEKRETATLKCYPIPRHDTVYWYQQGPGQDPQFLISFYEKMQSDKGSIPDRFSAQQFSDYHSELNMSSLELGDSALYFCASSSPGGAVNEQYFGPGTRLTVT.

The gene calls are TRBV5-1 and TRBJ2-2; possibly TRBD2 for D (6 bases). V was clipped by 4 bases and J by 3 bases, with 16 bases between them. The CDR3 consists of 16 residues. In germline, CDR1 is SGHRS, CDR2 YFSETQ. The CDR3 nucleotides read TGCGCCAGCAGCAACGGGAGATCATCGGACACCGGGGAGCTGTTTTTT. This translates into CASSNGRSSDTGELFF.

The V and J genes are TRBV2 and TRBJ1-1; 9 bases agree with TRBD1. The CDR3 totals 16 residues. Trimming at V came to 1 base and at J to 4 bases, leaving 7 bases not matched to a gene. From germline, CDR1 is SNHLY and CDR2 FYNNEI. The CDR3 sequence: CASSEDRGLIVTEAFF. The CDR3 DNA follows: TGTGCCAGCAGTGAAGACAGGGGGCTAATTGTCACTGAAGCTTTCTTT.

The gene calls are TRBV2 and TRBJ1-2; 7 nucleotides align to TRBD1. V shed 10 bases, J shed 8 bases, and the junction held 10 bases outside the gene matches. CDR1 is SNHLY, CDR2 FYNNEI, per germline. The CDR3 has 12 residues. In DNA form, the CDR3 reads TGTGCCACCGACAGGGATAGCTCCGGCTACACCTTC. Protein: CATDRDSSGYTF.

V gene TRBV6-5 combines with J gene TRBJ2-2, with D unclear. This CDR3 has 14 residues. Trimming took off 0 bases at V and 1 base at J, with 3 bases between the two ends. Germline V gene sequence: CDR1 MNHEY, CDR2 SVGAGI. CDR3 sequence reads: CASSYSRNTGELFF. The DNA of the CDR3 is TGTGCCAGCAGTTACTCCCGGAACACCGGGGAGCTGTTTTTT.

This chain links TRBV9 with TRBJ1-6, with 7 bases fitting TRBD1. The CDR3 contains 17 residues. Germline CDR1 reads SGDLS; CDR2 reads YYNGEE. The V and J ends lost 4 bases and 14 bases, in that order; junction bases with no gene match: 21. CDR3 amino acids: CASSPKAHADRWSALHF. CDR3 nucleotides: TGTGCCAGCAGCCCGAAAGCCCACGCGGACAGGTGGTCCGCCCTCCACTTT.

V is TRBV28 and J is TRBJ2-1; D might be TRBD2 (6 bases). The CDR3 has 13 residues. CDR1 and CDR2 (germline): MDHEN, SYDVKM. V was pared by 5 bases and J by 10 bases, with 15 bases between. In DNA, the CDR3 is TGTGCCAGCAGTGCCCCGGGGGTAGGAGAGCAGTTCTTC. It encodes CASSAPGVGEQFF. The variable domain in full, with the rest retrieved from reference TRBV28 and TRBJ2-1, is DVKVTQSSRYLVKRTGEKVFLECVQDMDHENMFWYRQDPGLGLRLIYFSYDVKMKEKGDIPEGYSVSREKKERFSLILESASTNQTSMYLCASSAPGVGEQFFGPGTRLTVL.

The chain uses TRBV2 and TRBJ1-1, with 8 bases that match TRBD1. The CDR3 contains 15 residues. CDR1 and CDR2 (germline): SNHLY, FYNNEI. V shed 6 bases, J shed 4 bases, and the junction held 10 bases outside the gene matches. The CDR3 bases are TGTGCCAGCAGCCCACAGGGGGGCGCGGGCACTGAAGCTTTCTTT. This translates into CASSPQGGAGTEAFF.

This clone has more than one count but fewer than ten. CDR3 bases: TGTGCCAGCAGCTTCCCGTCGACAAGCTCTGGAAACACCATATATTTT. It translates to CASSFPSTSSGNTIYF. The chain recombines TRBV7-3 with TRBJ1-3; D not certain. This CDR3 spans 16 amino acids. Germline-derived CDR1 and CDR2 are SGHTA and FQGTGA. With 3 bases removed from V and 0 bases from J, the gap between germline ends came to 12 bases.